The 5 T cell receptor beta chains presented below share a single source sample, sequenced in a study of blood T cell repertoires in COVID-19. Sequencing was performed with immunoSEQ multiplex PCR; in TCRdb, only in-frame clones are kept and a portion is missing. The sample has about 72,000 clones, around 84% seen once. The sequenced sample was peripheral blood. These TCRs come from a man aged 65 to 85 with active or convalescent COVID-19.

This chain connects TRBV12-3 or TRBV12-4 to TRBJ2-1; possible D gene TRBD2, 5 bases. V gave up 8 bases and J gave up 6 bases, with 14 bases separating them. This CDR3 is 13 amino acids long. The DNA of the CDR3 is TGTGCCAGCTCTATCGGGATGGGCAATGAGCAGTTCTTC. Residues: CASSIGMGNEQFF.

The CDR3: CASSEGLSTDTQYF. DNA of the CDR3: TGTGCCAGCAGTGAAGGGCTTTCAACAGATACGCAGTATTTT. V is TRBV2 and J is TRBJ2-3; D ambiguous. CDR3 length: 14 residues. Trimming took off 1 base at V and 3 bases at J, with 8 bases between the two ends. Germline CDR1 is SNHLY and CDR2 is FYNNEI.

This chain links TRBV5-3 with TRBJ1-6; possible D gene TRBD1, 6 bases. TRBV5-3 is an open reading frame, and its role is uncertain. The CDR3 spans 19 residues. V was trimmed by 4 bases and J by 9 bases, leaving 29 bases between them. CDR3 nucleotide sequence: TGTGCCAGAAGCCCGACCCCTACAGGGTTCGATGTATATGGTTCACCCCTCCACTTT. It encodes CARSPTPTGFDVYGSPLHF.

The chain combines TRBV29-1 with TRBJ1-2; 7 nucleotides match TRBD1. V trimming: 2 bases; J trimming: 6 bases; junction bases outside the gene matches: 9. This CDR3 is built from 14 residues. Germline CDR1 and CDR2: SQVTM and ANQGSEA. This chain's CDR3 is CSVESPGGKDGYTF. For the CDR3, the DNA is TGCAGCGTTGAATCCCCAGGGGGAAAGGATGGCTACACCTTC.

This clone has only a few counts. V and J are TRBV6-5 and TRBJ1-4; the D gene is possibly TRBD1 (6 bases). The V end was cut by 0 bases, the J end by 10 bases, with 9 bases between. Germline CDR1 and CDR2: MNHEY and SVGAGI. The CDR3 spans 13 residues. The CDR3 sequence: CASSYSKGGKLFF. Written as DNA, the CDR3 is TGTGCCAGCAGTTACTCGAAAGGGGGAAAACTGTTTTTT.